This TCR beta chain was observed in a study of blood T cell repertoires in COVID-19. Across the whole study: Spain, Italy and the United States supplied samples that represented acute and convalescent COVID-19. PBMCs, B-cell-depleted T cells, or T cells provided the cDNA or gDNA that made up the material.

Methods used by the authors: The assay estimated nucleated cells by amplifying reference gene primers. Assay: immunoSEQ multiplex PCR; the TCRdb copy retains only in-frame clones and omits some. The V and J calls and clone size are taken from that table; D and trimming were inferred from the DNA. The sample lists nearly 15,000 clones, roughly 90% seen once, with approximately 2.8% in the top ten. CDR3 length: 15 residues. Trimming at V came to 4 bases and at J to 6 bases, leaving 9 bases not matched to a gene. Germline CDR1 reads SGHKS; CDR2 reads YYEKEE (reference sequence). The chain combines TRBV5-5 with TRBJ2-7, with 11 nucleotides matching TRBD1. The receptor was isolated from a human donor in a cohort sampled during active COVID-19. The sequenced sample was peripheral blood. CDR3 in DNA: TGTGCCAGCAGCGACCTACCGGGACAGGGGGTCGAGCAGTACTTC. Residues: CASSDLPGQGVEQYF. Based on the CDR3 plus reference TRBV5-5 and TRBJ2-7, the full variable domain is DAGVTQSPTHLIKTRGQQVTLRCSPISGHKSVSWYQQVLGQGPQFIFQYYEKEERGRGNFPDRFSARQFPNYSSELNVNALLLGDSALYLCASSDLPGQGVEQYFGPGTRLTVT.